Below, 20 T cell receptor beta chains from the same sample are listed, as sequenced in a study of T cell repertoires in cytomegalovirus infection. Their specific antigens are unknown. MiXCR, run by TCRdb on the reads, gives a single entry per CDR3 protein. This table has 900,000 to 950,000 distinct CDR3 sequences, around 32% appearing once. Material: cultured CD8+ T cells from PBMCs, obtained from culture after CMV antigen stimulation. These receptors all come from a human donor in good health (CMV status not recorded). Some clones in this sample may be carry-over from other donors' samples.

This chain joins TRBV7-9 and TRBJ2-4; D uncertain. The V gene lost 5 bases and the J gene lost 3 bases, with 14 bases spanning the gap. From germline, CDR1 is SEHNR and CDR2 FQNEAQ (reference sequence). CDR3 length equals 15 residues. CDR3 sequence reads: CASSPEISDKNIQYF. The CDR3 region has the DNA TGTGCCAGCAGCCCGGAGATTTCGGACAAAAACATTCAGTACTTC.

V usage is TRBV4-1 and J usage is TRBJ2-2, with no clear D. The CDR3 is 16 amino acids. Germline loops: CDR1 MGHRA, CDR2 YSYEKL. V lost 5 bases to trimming and J lost 0 bases, with 13 bases between them. CDR3 coding DNA: TGCGCCAGCAGCTTTAAAATGACCCCGAACACCGGGGAGCTGTTTTTT. As protein: CASSFKMTPNTGELFF.

The chain combines TRBV29-1 with TRBJ1-5, with D perhaps TRBD1 (6 bases). Looked up from germline, CDR1 is SQVTM and CDR2 is ANQGSEA. The V gene lost 6 bases and the J gene lost 4 bases, with 16 bases spanning the gap. The CDR3 runs 14 residues. As DNA, the CDR3 is TGCAGCGTGCAACAGGGTCCCTCGAATCAGCCCCAGCATTTT. It specifies CSVQQGPSNQPQHF.

This clonotype came up many times. The chain is built from TRBV7-2 and TRBJ2-3; TRBD2 is a possible D gene (5 bases). There are 14 residues in the CDR3. V was trimmed by 5 bases and J by 3 bases, leaving 12 bases between them. The germline CDR1 and CDR2 sequences are SGHTA and FQGNSA. CDR3 sequence reads: CASSVLGGTDTQYF. For the CDR3, the DNA is TGTGCCAGCAGCGTGCTAGGCGGGACAGATACGCAGTATTTT.

This clonotype was seen more than once but under ten times. A read error may account for a junction end that differs from germline. J is TRBJ1-6 and V is TRBV6-1; D gene uncertain. There are 17 residues in the CDR3. From germline, CDR1 is MNHNS and CDR2 SASEGT. The DNA of the CDR3 is TGTGCCAGCAGAGAAGACCCTTGGGGCTCCTATAATTCACCCCTCCACTTT. Translating gives CASREDPWGSYNSPLHF.

This clonotype has at least ten counts. The rearrangement links TRBV7-9 to TRBJ2-5; D is perhaps TRBD2 (5 bases). The germline V gene encodes CDR1 SEHNR and CDR2 FQNEAQ (reference sequence). The CDR3 runs 15 residues. V dropped 4 bases and J dropped 2 bases, with 14 bases sitting between them. The CDR3 spells CASSSPGLHQETQYF. DNA of the CDR3: TGTGCCAGCAGCTCCCCGGGGTTGCATCAAGAGACCCAGTACTTC.

The table lists this clonotype with a few counts. V and J are TRBV6-2 or TRBV6-3 and TRBJ1-5; 9 nucleotides match TRBD1. The CDR3 is made up of 14 amino acids. Looked up from germline, CDR1 is MNHEY and CDR2 is SVGEGT. V lost 6 bases to trimming and J lost 4 bases; unmatched junction nucleotides: 4. In DNA form, the CDR3 reads TGTGCCAGCAGGGGGACAGGGATGAATCAGCCCCAGCATTTT. It yields the protein CASRGTGMNQPQHF.

This clonotype has at least ten counts. V gene TRBV6-1 combines with J gene TRBJ2-7; D is undetermined. The germline gives CDR1 MNHNS, CDR2 SASEGT. The CDR3 is made up of 14 amino acids. Trimming removed 1 base at V and 3 bases at J, with 10 bases between. The CDR3 loop reads CASSEVGRRYEQYF. CDR3 DNA sequence: TGTGCCAGCAGTGAAGTAGGCAGGCGCTACGAGCAGTACTTC.

The V call is TRBV19, the J call TRBJ2-7, with D tentatively TRBD2 (6 bases). Germline-derived CDR1 and CDR2 are LNHDA and SQIVND (reference sequence). CDR3 length equals 13 residues. Trimming left V 8 bases short and J 3 bases short, with 14 bases between. CDR3 DNA sequence: TGTGCCAGTGGCCCGGGACTGAACTACGAGCAGTACGTC. This translates into CASGPGLNYEQYV.

This clonotype was counted a few times. CDR3 amino acids: CASSPTVGQWNTEAFF. The CDR3 coding sequence is TGCGCCAGCAGCCCGACCGTAGGACAGTGGAACACTGAAGCTTTCTTT. The chain uses TRBV4-1 and TRBJ1-1, with D tentatively TRBD1 (6 bases). The CDR3 has 16 residues. Germline loops: CDR1 MGHRA, CDR2 YSYEKL. V lost 4 bases to trimming and J lost 1 base, with 16 bases between them.

The rearrangement links TRBV12-3 or TRBV12-4 to TRBJ1-1; no clear D gene. This CDR3 has 13 residues. V was cut by 5 bases and J by 0 bases, with 7 bases left in between. The CDR3 loop reads CASSQIMNTEAFF. In DNA, the CDR3 is TGTGCCAGCAGTCAAATAATGAACACTGAAGCTTTCTTT.

This chain links TRBV10-3 with TRBJ2-2; D may be TRBD1 (6 bases). The CDR3 contains 12 residues. Germline CDR1 reads ENHRY; CDR2 reads SYGVKD. Trimming left V 11 bases short and J 5 bases short, with 12 bases between. CDR3 sequence (DNA): TGTGCCGTTCAGGGGAGAACCGGGGAGCTGTTTTTT. It codes for CAVQGRTGELFF.

This chain uses TRBV27 with TRBJ2-2, with TRBD1 matching 11 bases. The germline CDR1 and CDR2 sequences are MNHEY and SMNVEV (reference sequence). The V gene end was trimmed by 5 bases and the J gene end by 4 bases; junction bases not matched to a gene: 6. The CDR3 loop spans 16 amino acids. Here the CDR3 reads CASSPGTGGSTGELFF. The CDR3 DNA sequence: TGTGCCAGCAGTCCAGGGACAGGGGGGAGCACCGGGGAGCTGTTTTTT.

This clonotype was counted between two and nine times. This sequence joins TRBV6-2 or TRBV6-3 and TRBJ2-1; 10 nucleotides align to TRBD1. V lost 7 bases and J lost 8; bases outside the gene matches: 14. Germline values: CDR1 MNHEY, CDR2 SVGEGT. This CDR3 is 16 amino acids long. Written as DNA, the CDR3 is TGTGCCAGCACCCTACGCCGGGACAGGGGATCTGATGAGCAGTTCTTC. Its protein is CASTLRRDRGSDEQFF.

This clonotype was detected only a few times. This chain links TRBV19 with TRBJ2-4; D is ambiguous. Germline CDR1 LNHDA, CDR2 SQIVND (reference sequence). The CDR3 runs 16 residues. V was clipped by 5 bases and J by 1 base, with 15 bases between them. In DNA, the CDR3 is TGTGCCAGTAGTTCCCCCGACAAGTGGGCCAAAAACATTCAGTACTTC. This translates into CASSSPDKWAKNIQYF.

The chain links TRBV6-2 or TRBV6-3 to TRBJ1-5, with D tentatively TRBD1 (5 bases). Trimming removed 2 bases from V and 2 bases from J, with 10 bases in between. Looked up from germline, CDR1 is MNHEY and CDR2 is SVGEGT. This CDR3 region has 15 residues. CDR3 nucleotide sequence: TGTGCCAGCAGTTACGGGGCGAAGGGCAATCAGCCCCAGCATTTT. Translating gives CASSYGAKGNQPQHF.

The chain employs TRBV6-2 or TRBV6-3 and TRBJ2-1, with D possibly called TRBD1 or TRBD2 (5 bases each). The CDR3 consists of 13 residues. Trimming left V 5 bases short and J 5 bases short, with 10 bases between. Germline V gives CDR1 MNHEY, CDR2 SVGEGT. DNA of the CDR3: TGTGCCAGCAGTGGGGGTGGGCACAATGAGCAGTTCTTC. It specifies CASSGGGHNEQFF.

This clonotype was detected a few times. The chain couples TRBV5-1 to TRBJ1-1, with D uncertain. Germline CDR1 is SGHRS and CDR2 is YFSETQ. The CDR3 has 13 residues. V shed 4 bases and J shed 5 bases, with 12 bases lying between them. In DNA, the CDR3 is TGCGCCAGCAGCGTGGAAAGTTCGACTGAAGCTTTCTTT. Translating it yields CASSVESSTEAFF.

The chain links TRBV4-2 to TRBJ2-2; D perhaps matches TRBD2 (5 bases). The CDR3 spans 17 residues. The germline V gene encodes CDR1 LGHNA and CDR2 YNFKEQ. Deletions cut 6 bases from V and 4 bases from J, with 21 bases between. The CDR3 nucleotides are TGTGCCAGCAGTCCCCGAGGACTCTTCCAGGTCACCGGGGAGCTGTTTTTT. It is translated as CASSPRGLFQVTGELFF.

The sample holds many counts of this clonotype. This chain's CDR3 is CASSLVDNSYEQYF. Written as DNA, the CDR3 is TGTGCCAGCAGCTTAGTCGATAACTCCTACGAGCAGTACTTC. This chain uses TRBV7-8 with TRBJ2-7; D unclear. Per germline, CDR1 SGHVS and CDR2 FQNEAQ. Trimming removed 1 base at V and 0 bases at J, with 7 bases between. The CDR3 contains 14 residues.